A single sample gave rise to the 4 T cell receptor beta chains below, sequenced in a study of blood T cell repertoires in COVID-19 (TCRdb year 2020). Receptor amplification or capture employed the immunoSEQ multiplex PCR assay. Held by TCRdb, this immuneACCESS table contains in-frame sequences only and omits some clones. Under half of the omission traces to an unresolved V gene where checked; the cause of the rest is unknown. Here the sample has approximately 70,000 clones; under 95% occur a single time. 7% to 9.5% of the sample is in the top ten clones. Specimen: peripheral blood. Every receptor here comes from a human donor in a cohort sampled during active COVID-19.

This sequence joins TRBV9 and TRBJ1-2; no clear D gene. The ends were cut back, 0 bases at V and 1 base at J, with 10 bases in the middle. The CDR3 spans 15 residues. Germline CDR1 and CDR2: SGDLS and YYNGEE. CDR3: CASSVAQTINYGYTF. In DNA form, the CDR3 reads TGTGCCAGCAGCGTAGCCCAGACAATTAACTATGGCTACACCTTC.

The DNA for the CDR3 is TGTGCCAGCCGCAAAGATGGACAAAACACTGAAGCTTTCTTT. Translated, it gives CASRKDGQNTEAFF. This chain uses TRBV21-1 with TRBJ1-1; no check of the table's D call, TRBD1, against the DNA was made. TRBV21-1 is reported as a pseudogene. The CDR3 is 14 amino acids.

The chain uses TRBV28 and TRBJ2-7; the match to TRBD1 covers 7 bases. This CDR3 region has 12 residues. Trimming at V came to 7 bases and at J to 2 bases, leaving 2 bases not matched to a gene. The germline CDR1 and CDR2 sequences are MDHEN and SYDVKM. CDR3: CASTQGAYEQYF. In DNA, the CDR3 is TGTGCCAGCACCCAGGGGGCCTACGAGCAGTACTTC.

This rearrangement joins TRBV24-1 to TRBJ2-3; TRBD2 matches 8 bases. The germline gives CDR1 KGHDR, CDR2 SFDVKD. V lost 7 bases and J lost 6; bases outside the gene matches: 20. The CDR3 runs to 18 residues. CDR3: CATRKGLVIPPDMDTQYF. DNA of the CDR3: TGTGCCACCAGAAAGGGACTAGTTATTCCCCCCGACATGGATACGCAGTATTTT.